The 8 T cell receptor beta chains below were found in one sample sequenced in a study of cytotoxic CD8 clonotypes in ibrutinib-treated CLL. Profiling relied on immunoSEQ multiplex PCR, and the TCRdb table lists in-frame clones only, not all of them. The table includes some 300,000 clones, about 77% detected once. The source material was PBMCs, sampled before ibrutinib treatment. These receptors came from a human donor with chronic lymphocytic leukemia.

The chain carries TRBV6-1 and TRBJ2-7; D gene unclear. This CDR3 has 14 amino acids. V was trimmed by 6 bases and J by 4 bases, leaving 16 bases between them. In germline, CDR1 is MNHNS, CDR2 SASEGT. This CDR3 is CASSILQIGYEQYF. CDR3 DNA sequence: TGTGCCAGCAGCATCCTACAGATTGGGTACGAGCAGTACTTC.

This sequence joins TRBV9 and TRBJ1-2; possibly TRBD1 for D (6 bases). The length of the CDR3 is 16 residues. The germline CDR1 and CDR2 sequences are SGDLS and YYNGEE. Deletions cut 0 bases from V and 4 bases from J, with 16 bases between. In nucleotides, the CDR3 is TGTGCCAGCAGCGTAGTTGGACAGAACCCAGGCTATGGCTACACCTTC. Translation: CASSVVGQNPGYGYTF.

The CDR3 loop reads CASSRPERLVGEQFF. The DNA of the CDR3 is TGTGCCAGCAGCCGCCCCGAACGACTAGTTGGTGAGCAGTTCTTC. The V call is TRBV5-4, the J call TRBJ2-1; perhaps TRBD2 as D (6 bases). The CDR3 has 15 amino acids. V was pared by 4 bases and J by 9 bases, with 20 bases between. Per the germline V gene, CDR1 is SGHNT and CDR2 is YYREEE (reference sequence).

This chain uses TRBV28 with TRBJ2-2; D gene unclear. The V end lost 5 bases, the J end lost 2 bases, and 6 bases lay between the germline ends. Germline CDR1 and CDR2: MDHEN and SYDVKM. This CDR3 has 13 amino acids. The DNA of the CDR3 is TGTGCCAGCAGTCGAGATAACACCGGGGAGCTGTTTTTT. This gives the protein CASSRDNTGELFF.

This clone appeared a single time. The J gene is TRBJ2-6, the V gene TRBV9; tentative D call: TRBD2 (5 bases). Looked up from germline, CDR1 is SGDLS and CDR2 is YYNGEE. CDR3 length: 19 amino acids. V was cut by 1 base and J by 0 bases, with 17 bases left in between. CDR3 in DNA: TGTGCCAGCAGCGTATATTGGAGGTTCGCCGACTCTGGGGCCAACGTCCTGACTTTC. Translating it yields CASSVYWRFADSGANVLTF.

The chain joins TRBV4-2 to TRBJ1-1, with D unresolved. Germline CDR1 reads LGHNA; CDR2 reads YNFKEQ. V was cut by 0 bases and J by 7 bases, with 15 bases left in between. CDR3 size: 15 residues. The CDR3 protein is CASSQDGPGAFEAFF. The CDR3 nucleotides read TGTGCCAGCAGCCAAGATGGTCCAGGCGCCTTTGAAGCTTTCTTT.

Here the CDR3 DNA reads TGCGCCAGCAGTCAATCGGCGCGAGGTAATGAGCAGTTCTTC. It specifies CASSQSARGNEQFF. The genes are TRBV23-1 and TRBJ2-1, with no clear D. TRBV23-1 falls under the ORF class, with uncertain function. Trimming took off 0 bases at V and 7 bases at J, with 10 bases between the two ends. The CDR3 has 14 residues.

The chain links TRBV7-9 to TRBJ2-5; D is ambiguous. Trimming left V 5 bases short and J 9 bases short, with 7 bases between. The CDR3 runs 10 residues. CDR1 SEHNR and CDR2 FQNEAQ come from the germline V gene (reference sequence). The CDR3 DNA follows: TGTGCCAGCAGCCCCGATTCCCAGTACTTC. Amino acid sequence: CASSPDSQYF.